The 3 T cell receptor beta chains reported below all come from one sample, sequenced in a study of T cell responses to AZD1222 COVID-19 vaccine. The data were produced by immunoSEQ multiplex PCR, yet TCRdb's version contains in-frame clones alone and is incomplete. The profile covers 200,000 or so clones, with approximately 93% appearing a single time and 0.95% to 1.1% taken by the ten largest. The sample was peripheral blood, taken 28 days after the second AZD1222 dose. The receptors derive from an adult who received the AZD1222 COVID-19 vaccine.

The chain carries TRBV9 and TRBJ2-3; D is unresolved. V lost 0 bases and J 4 bases, leaving 15 bases between the germline ends. CDR1 and CDR2 from the germline V gene are SGDLS and YYNGEE. CDR3 length: 16 amino acids. CDR3 sequence: CASSVVATSKPDTQYF. The CDR3 nucleotides are TGTGCCAGCAGCGTAGTGGCGACCTCCAAACCAGATACGCAGTATTTT.

The CDR3 coding sequence is TGTGCCAGCAGCCATTTAAAGAACACTGAAGCTTTCTTT. This codes for CASSHLKNTEAFF. The chain is built from TRBV6-1 and TRBJ1-1; no clear D. The germline CDR1 and CDR2 sequences are MNHNS and SASEGT. The CDR3 is 13 residues long. Trimming removed 6 bases from V and 1 base from J, with 9 bases in between.

V usage is TRBV27 and J usage is TRBJ2-7, with no clear D. Germline loops: CDR1 MNHEY, CDR2 SMNVEV (reference sequence). CDR3 length: 12 residues. Trimming left V 7 bases short and J 5 bases short, with 12 bases between. This chain's CDR3 is CASKRTNHEQYF. The DNA for the CDR3 is TGTGCCAGCAAGAGGACGAACCACGAGCAGTACTTC.